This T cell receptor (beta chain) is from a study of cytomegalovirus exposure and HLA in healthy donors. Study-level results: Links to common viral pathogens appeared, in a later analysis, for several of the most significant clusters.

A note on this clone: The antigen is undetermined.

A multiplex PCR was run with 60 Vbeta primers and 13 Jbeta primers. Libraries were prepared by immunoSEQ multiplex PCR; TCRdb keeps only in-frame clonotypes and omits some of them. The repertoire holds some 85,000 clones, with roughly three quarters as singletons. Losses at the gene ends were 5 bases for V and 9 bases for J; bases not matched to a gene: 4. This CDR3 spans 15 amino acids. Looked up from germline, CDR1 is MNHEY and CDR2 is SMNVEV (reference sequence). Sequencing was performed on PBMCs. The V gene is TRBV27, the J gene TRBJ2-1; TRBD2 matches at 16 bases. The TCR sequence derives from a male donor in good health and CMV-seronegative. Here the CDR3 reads CASSLGTSGRGEQFF. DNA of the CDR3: TGTGCCAGCAGTCTCGGGACTAGCGGGAGGGGTGAGCAGTTCTTC.